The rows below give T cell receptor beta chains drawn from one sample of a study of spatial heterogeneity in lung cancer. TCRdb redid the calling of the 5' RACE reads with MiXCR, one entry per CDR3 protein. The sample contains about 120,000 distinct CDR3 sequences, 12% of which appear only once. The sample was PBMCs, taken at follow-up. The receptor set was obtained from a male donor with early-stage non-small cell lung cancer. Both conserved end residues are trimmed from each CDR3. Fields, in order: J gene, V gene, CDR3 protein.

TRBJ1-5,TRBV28,ASSSPGGASNQPQH
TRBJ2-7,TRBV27,ASSPRYSSYEQY
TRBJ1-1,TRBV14,ASSWRTGGMNTEAF
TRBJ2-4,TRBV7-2,ASNLPRTAKNIQY
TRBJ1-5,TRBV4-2,ASSGTGTENNQPQH
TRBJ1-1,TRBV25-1,ASSVRQGLRGTEAF
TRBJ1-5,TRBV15,ATSTWSQGGNQPQH
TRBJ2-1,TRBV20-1,SAKRGSEYNEQF
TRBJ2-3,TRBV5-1,ASSSGTSGADTQY
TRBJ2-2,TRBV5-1,ATRDRVTGELF
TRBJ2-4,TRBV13,ASSLGWTRGKNIQY
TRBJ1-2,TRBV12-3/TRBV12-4,ASSPFEGGSGYT
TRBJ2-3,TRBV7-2,ASSPMGTGPSDTQY
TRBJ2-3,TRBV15,ATSRGNTGGLDTQY
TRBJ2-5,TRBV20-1,SARVSGSGETQY
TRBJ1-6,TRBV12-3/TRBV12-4,ASSFRFDSPLH
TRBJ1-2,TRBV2,ASSANRTPGYT
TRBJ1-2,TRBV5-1,ASGDRFYGYT
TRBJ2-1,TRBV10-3,AGTDRQDNEQF
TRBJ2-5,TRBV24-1,ATSDRGPGTQY
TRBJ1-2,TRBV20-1,SASLMSAGDYGYT
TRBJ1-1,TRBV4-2,ASSQEGVHPSTEAF
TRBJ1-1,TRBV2,ASTLGGRNTEAF
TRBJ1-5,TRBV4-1,ASSPDRVRNQPQH
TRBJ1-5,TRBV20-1,SARETANQPQH
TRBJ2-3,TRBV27,ASKWAGLRTDTQY
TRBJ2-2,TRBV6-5,ASTTSGGSYAGELF
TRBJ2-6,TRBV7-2,ASSLSGGSGANVLT
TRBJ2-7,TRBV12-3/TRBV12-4,ASSSGPSTGRY
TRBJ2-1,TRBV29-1,SVEDRGQGDEQF
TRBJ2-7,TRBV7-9,ASRVDRSSYEQY
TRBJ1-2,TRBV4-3,ASSVGGGANYGYT
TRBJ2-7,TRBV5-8,ASSHQQGEEQY
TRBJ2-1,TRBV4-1,ASSQDPPWTLNEQF
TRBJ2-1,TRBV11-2,ASSSRSTGSSYNEQF
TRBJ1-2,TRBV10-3,AIRAGVEVDGYT
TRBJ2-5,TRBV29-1,STEEGAETQY
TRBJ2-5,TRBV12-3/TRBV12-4,ASSRDRPTGGETQY
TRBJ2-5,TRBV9,ASSDFRQGGETQY
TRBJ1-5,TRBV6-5,ASRQGAGNQPQH
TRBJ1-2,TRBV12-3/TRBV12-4,ASSLGIFYGYT
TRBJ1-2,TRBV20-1,SAPLGQMTMFGYT
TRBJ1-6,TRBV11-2,ASSLDGRGSYNSPLH